Listed here are 22 T cell receptor beta chains from one sample, sequenced in a study of T-cell memory formation after mild COVID-19. Via MiXCR, TCRdb re-called the 5' RACE reads, giving one row per CDR3 protein. The sample consists of 250,000 or so distinct CDR3 sequences, about a sixth of them appearing once. Sequencing was done on a sample of PBMCs or a T cell subset sorted from them (not recorded which). The receptors come from a man aged 18 to 35 who had mild COVID-19 (a few samples of this study predate the infection). Cell type and time point are not known.

J is TRBJ2-3 and V is TRBV28, with D possibly TRBD2 on 5 matching bases. The CDR3 runs to 15 residues. Germline CDR1 and CDR2: MDHEN and SYDVKM. V was pared by 2 bases and J by 1 base, with 10 bases between. Here the CDR3 reads CASSLRWRGTDTQYF. The CDR3 coding sequence is TGTGCCAGCAGTTTACGGTGGCGGGGCACAGATACGCAGTATTTT.

V usage is TRBV7-2 and J usage is TRBJ2-5; 10 bases are shared with TRBD1. J gave up 5 bases and V 3 bases, and 6 bases lay outside the gene matches. This CDR3 comprises 15 residues. Germline CDR1 reads SGHTA; CDR2 reads FQGNSA. CDR3 coding DNA: TGTGCCAGCAGCTTGGCCCGGACAGGGGGGGAGACCCAGTACTTC. This translates into CASSLARTGGETQYF.

Written as DNA, the CDR3 is TGCGCCAGCAGCCAAGTTCAACTCACCGGGGAGCTGTTTTTT. Its protein is CASSQVQLTGELFF. The rearrangement links TRBV4-1 to TRBJ2-2; no reliable D call. The germline V gene encodes CDR1 MGHRA and CDR2 YSYEKL. CDR3 size: 14 residues. Deletions cut 1 base from V and 4 bases from J, with 7 bases between.

The gene calls are TRBV20-1 and TRBJ2-7; D uncertain. CDR1 and CDR2 (germline): DFQATT, SNEGSKA (reference sequence). This CDR3 contains 12 residues. The germline V and J ends were trimmed by 3 bases and 3 bases, with 9 bases remaining between them. The CDR3 spells CSARIDGYEQYF. CDR3 coding DNA: TGCAGTGCTAGGATCGACGGCTACGAGCAGTACTTC.

This clonotype was recorded only once. The chain links TRBV6-5 to TRBJ1-1; 8 nucleotides agree with TRBD1. The J segment lost 0 bases and the V segment lost 7 bases, leaving 4 bases of the junction unmatched. Germline-derived CDR1 and CDR2 are MNHEY and SVGAGI. The CDR3 runs 14 residues. DNA of the CDR3: TGTGCCAGCAAGGGACAGGCCTTGAACACTGAAGCTTTCTTT. Encoded protein: CASKGQALNTEAFF.

This clonotype was picked up one time. The chain is built from TRBV10-3 and TRBJ2-3; D unclear. Germline assignment: CDR1 ENHRY and CDR2 SYGVKD. This CDR3 comprises 14 residues. V lost 2 bases to trimming and J lost 14 bases, with 20 bases between them. The CDR3 nucleotides read TGTGCCATCAGTGAGGACGGCGCGCCAGGTCTCCGGTATTTT. Amino acids: CAISEDGAPGLRYF.

This clonotype was detected a few times. The chain couples TRBV10-3 to TRBJ2-3; the D is unclear. CDR3 length equals 14 residues. V gave up 9 bases and J gave up 2 bases, with 15 bases separating them. Germline assignment: CDR1 ENHRY and CDR2 SYGVKD. CDR3 DNA: TGTGCCATAAGACGTAGGAGCCTCACAGATACGCAGTATTTT. Protein product: CAIRRRSLTDTQYF.

The rearrangement uses TRBV6-2 or TRBV6-3 and TRBJ2-3; D is tentatively TRBD1 or TRBD2 (6 bases each). Germline values: CDR1 MNHEY, CDR2 SVGEGT. V gave up 5 bases and J gave up 4 bases, with 16 bases separating them. The CDR3 is made up of 15 amino acids. CDR3 loop: CASSPDRRVADTQYF. Written as DNA, the CDR3 is TGTGCCAGCAGTCCAGACAGGAGGGTCGCAGATACGCAGTATTTT.

This clonotype was seen more than once but under ten times. The gene calls are TRBV6-4 and TRBJ2-2; D ambiguous. Germline V gives CDR1 MRHNA, CDR2 SNTAGT. Trimming shortened V by 10 bases and J by 3 bases, and 15 bases separated the two germline ends. This CDR3 region has 14 residues. CDR3 coding DNA: TGTGCCACCAAAGGAGACTGGGACACCGGGGAGCTGTTTTTT. Residues: CATKGDWDTGELFF.

This sequence joins TRBV7-6 and TRBJ1-2; TRBD1 matches 7 bases. CDR3 size: 16 residues. The trim removed 1 base at V and 6 bases at J, leaving 11 bases unmatched. Germline V gives CDR1 SGHVS, CDR2 FNYEAQ. DNA for the CDR3: TGTGCCAGCAGCTTAGATTCGGGGAGGGGGCGCCATGGCTACACCTTC. Protein: CASSLDSGRGRHGYTF. Together with reference TRBV7-6 and TRBJ1-2, the CDR3 gives the full variable domain: GAGVSQSPRYKVTKRGQDVALRCDPISGHVSLYWYRQALGQGPEFLTYFNYEAQQDKSGLPNDRFSAERPEGSISTLTIQRTEQRDSAMYRCASSLDSGRGRHGYTFGSGTRLTVV.

Of note for this clonotype: Here the CDR3 omits its conserved ending phenylalanine or tryptophan, so a read error is the likely source. V usage is TRBV7-9 and J usage is TRBJ2-1; 7 bases are a match to TRBD1. Germline V gene data show CDR1 as SEHNR and CDR2 as FQNEAQ (reference sequence). The CDR3 consists of 13 residues. CDR3 protein: CAVYRGSYNEQFL. DNA for the CDR3: TGTGCAGTCTACAGGGGTTCCTACAATGAGCAGTTCTTA.

Only a few counts were recorded for this clonotype. The V and J genes are TRBV11-2 and TRBJ2-5, with D perhaps being TRBD1 or TRBD2 (6 bases each). The CDR3 is 17 amino acids. Germline CDR1 is SGHAT and CDR2 is FQNNGV. Trimming stripped 0 bases from V and 1 base from J, with 15 bases between. The CDR3 sequence: CASSLDRMWGAQETQYF. CDR3 DNA sequence: TGTGCCAGCAGCTTAGATCGGATGTGGGGGGCCCAAGAGACCCAGTACTTC.

V is TRBV5-1 and J is TRBJ1-4, with D unresolved. The germline V and J ends were trimmed by 3 bases and 8 bases, with 17 bases remaining between them. There are 15 residues in the CDR3. CDR1 SGHRS and CDR2 YFSETQ come from the germline V gene. CDR3 in amino acids: CASSSDLGIREKLFF. The CDR3 nucleotides read TGCGCCAGCAGCTCGGATTTGGGGATTCGAGAAAAACTGTTTTTT.

This clonotype has just a few counts. The chain carries TRBV5-1 and TRBJ1-1, with 11 positions matching TRBD1. Germline V gene sequence: CDR1 SGHRS, CDR2 YFSETQ. The V gene end was trimmed by 6 bases and the J gene end by 3 bases; junction bases not matched to a gene: 4. The CDR3 covers 14 residues. The CDR3 nucleotides read TGCGCCAGCAAAGGACAGGGGGCGGACACTGAAGCTTTCTTT. It encodes CASKGQGADTEAFF.

The V gene is TRBV5-1, the J gene TRBJ2-3; D might be TRBD2 (7 bases). Germline lookup yields CDR1 SGHRS and CDR2 YFSETQ. This CDR3 spans 15 amino acids. The ends were cut back, 1 base at V and 5 bases at J, with 14 bases in the middle. For the CDR3, the DNA is TGCGCCAGCAGCTTGACGGGGGGCCGTGGAGATACGCAGTATTTT. Amino acids: CASSLTGGRGDTQYF.

Note on this clonotype: One end of the junction varies from germline; a read error may be responsible. This chain uses TRBV7-9 with TRBJ1-5; TRBD1 might be the D (5 bases). The CDR3 runs to 16 residues. Germline CDR1 is SEHNR and CDR2 is FQNEAQ (reference sequence). The CDR3 spells CASSQSTSLRTGGLDF. In nucleotides, the CDR3 is TGTGCCAGCAGCCAATCCACGAGTTTGAGAACAGGCGGTTTGGATTTT.

The chain combines TRBV12-3 or TRBV12-4 with TRBJ1-6; TRBD1 might be the D (6 bases). This CDR3 region has 15 residues. Trimming took off 4 bases at V and 7 bases at J, with 14 bases between the two ends. The CDR3 bases are TGTGCCAGCAGTTCCCAGGGGACACAGAATTCACCCCTCCACTTT. Its protein product is CASSSQGTQNSPLHF.

This clonotype turned up a few times. The chain carries TRBV24-1 and TRBJ2-5, with D unclear. This CDR3 region has 11 residues. Germline assignment: CDR1 KGHDR and CDR2 SFDVKD. V was cut by 6 bases and J by 2 bases, with 3 bases left in between. CDR3 in amino acids: CATSYQETQYF. In DNA form, the CDR3 reads TGTGCCACCAGTTATCAAGAGACCCAGTACTTC.

The table lists this clonotype with a count of one. CDR3 sequence: CSANRLAGTQYF. Here the CDR3 DNA reads TGCAGTGCTAATAGACTAGCGGGGACCCAGTACTTC. The rearrangement links TRBV20-1 to TRBJ2-5, with 10 nucleotides matching TRBD2. This CDR3 is built from 12 residues. V shed 4 bases, J shed 7 bases, and the junction held 3 bases outside the gene matches. The V gene's germline CDR1 is DFQATT and CDR2 SNEGSKA (reference sequence).

This clonotype came up a few times. The V and J genes are TRBV4-1 and TRBJ2-1; 8 positions match TRBD2. CDR3 size: 16 residues. CDR1 and CDR2 (germline): MGHRA, YSYEKL. Trimming cost V 4 bases and J 8 bases; bases outside gene matches: 13. The CDR3 sequence: CASSPSRAGGAYEQFF. CDR3 in DNA: TGCGCCAGCAGCCCTAGCAGGGCCGGGGGGGCCTATGAGCAGTTCTTC.

The chain has TRBV20-1 and TRBJ2-2, with D possibly being TRBD1 (6 bases). The CDR3 spans 14 residues. The V end was cut by 4 bases, the J end by 3 bases, with 12 bases between. Germline CDR1 DFQATT, CDR2 SNEGSKA (reference sequence). CDR3 nucleotide sequence: TGCAGTGCTAATAAGGGGGTGGACACCGGGGAGCTGTTTTTT. Its translation: CSANKGVDTGELFF.

This clonotype was found a few times. This chain links TRBV7-9 with TRBJ1-2; weak D call: TRBD1 (6 bases). Trimming removed 6 bases from V and 6 bases from J, with 20 bases in between. The germline V gene has CDR1 SEHNR and CDR2 FQNEAQ (reference sequence). The CDR3 is 15 amino acids. The CDR3 DNA sequence: TGTGCCAGCAGACCCAAATCTCGGGGGGCGGATGGCTACACCTTC. Amino acids: CASRPKSRGADGYTF.